The clone carrying this T cell receptor beta chain occurred a few times. Its antigen is as yet unknown. Time point: newly diagnosed GD, antithyroid drugs for less than 3 months. PBMC RNA was the source of the TCR library. This sample was taken from a study of regulatory T cells in long-lasting Graves disease. The TCR beta library used iRepertoire HTBI primers with Arm-PCR amplification of CDR3. TCRdb called the multiplex PCR reads again in MiXCR, with one record for every CDR3 protein. The sample has about 350,000 distinct CDR3 sequences, roughly 17% seen once. The V and J ends lost 8 bases and 13 bases, in that order; junction bases with no gene match: 8. The CDR3 loop spans 13 amino acids. Germline values: CDR1 SNHLY, CDR2 FYNNEI. Overall study findings and caveats: Newly diagnosed disease favored TRBV20-1 and TRBJ2-1 over persistent disease.

Another study also made use of these data, one on T cells in Graves' hyperthyroidism and ophthalmopathy. That source adds: Recently diagnosed hyperthyroidism of less than 2 months' duration affected patients aged 18 to 65. Most expanded thyroid clonotypes above 0.001 also appeared in blood.

The clonotype originates from a man aged 40-50 years with Graves disease. The rearrangement uses TRBV2 and TRBJ1-6; TRBD1 agrees at 10 bases. This specimen was peripheral blood mononuclear cells (PBMCs), taken at new diagnosis, from a patient treated with antithyroid drugs. The CDR3 reads CASFRDRGTPLHF. DNA of the CDR3: TGTGCCAGCTTCCGGGACAGGGGTACCCCCCTCCACTTT. Looking up the rest from reference TRBV2 and TRBJ1-6 gives the full variable domain: EPEVTQTPSHQVTQMGQEVILRCVPISNHLYFYWYRQILGQKVEFLVSFYNNEISEKSEIFDDQFSVERPDGSNFTLKIRSTKLEDSAMYFCASFRDRGTPLHFGNGTRLTVT.